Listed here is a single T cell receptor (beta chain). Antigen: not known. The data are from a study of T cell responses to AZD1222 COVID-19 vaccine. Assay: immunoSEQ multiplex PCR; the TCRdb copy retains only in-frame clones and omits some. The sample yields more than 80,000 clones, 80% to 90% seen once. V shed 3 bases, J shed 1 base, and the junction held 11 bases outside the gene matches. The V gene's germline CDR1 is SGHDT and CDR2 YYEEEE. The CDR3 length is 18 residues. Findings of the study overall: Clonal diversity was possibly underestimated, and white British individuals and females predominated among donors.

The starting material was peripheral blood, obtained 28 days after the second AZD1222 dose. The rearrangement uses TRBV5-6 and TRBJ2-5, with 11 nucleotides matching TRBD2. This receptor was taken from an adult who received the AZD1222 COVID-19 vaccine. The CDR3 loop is CASSSPGLADLFQETQYF. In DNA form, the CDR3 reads TGTGCCAGCAGCTCCCCGGGACTAGCGGACTTATTCCAAGAGACCCAGTACTTC.